This entry lists 13 T cell receptor beta chains sequenced from one sample in a study of blood T cell repertoires in COVID-19 (dated by TCRdb to 2018 to 2020). Library preparation was by the immunoSEQ multiplex PCR assay. Held by TCRdb, this immuneACCESS table contains in-frame sequences only and omits some clones. Under half of the omission traces to an unresolved V gene where checked; the cause of the rest is unknown. Recorded for this sample are about 24,000 clones; around 86% of them occurred a single time. The ten most abundant clones make up approximately 7% of the sample. The sample was peripheral blood. The origin of the receptors is a man between 65 and 80 years old with acute or convalescent COVID-19.

There are a few counts of this clone. V is TRBV12-3 or TRBV12-4 and J is TRBJ2-7; perhaps TRBD1 as D (5 bases). The CDR3 extends over 12 amino acids. Trimming pared 5 bases from V and 5 bases from J, leaving 10 bases between. The CDR3 bases are TGTGCCAGCAGTCCGGACACGAACGAGCAGTACTTC. It yields the protein CASSPDTNEQYF.

This chain uses TRBV19 with TRBJ2-1; D possibly corresponds to TRBD2 (6 bases). Germline CDR1 and CDR2: LNHDA and SQIVND (reference sequence). Between the trimmed V and J ends, which lost 2 bases and 5 bases, there was a span of 13 bases. The CDR3 has 15 amino acids. The CDR3 nucleotides read TGTGCCAGTAGTATAACGGCGGGGAAACACAATGAGCAGTTCTTC. Protein sequence: CASSITAGKHNEQFF. Complete variable domain (other parts from reference TRBV19 and TRBJ2-1): DGGITQSPKYLFRKEGQNVTLSCEQNLNHDAMYWYRQDPGQGLRLIYYSQIVNDFQKGDIAEGYSVSREKKESFPLTVTSAQKNPTAFYLCASSITAGKHNEQFFGPGTRLTVL.

This chain links TRBV4-1 with TRBJ1-1; 7 bases match TRBD1. Germline CDR1 is MGHRA and CDR2 is YSYEKL. The CDR3 is 16 amino acids. V shed 1 base, J shed 0 bases, and the junction held 5 bases outside the gene matches. In DNA, the CDR3 is TGCGCCAGCAGCCAAGCGTTCCAGGGGGTGAACACTGAAGCTTTCTTT. Protein product: CASSQAFQGVNTEAFF.

J is TRBJ1-5 and V is TRBV5-1, with a tentative D call TRBD1 (5 bases). The CDR3 has 15 amino acids. Germline CDR1 is SGHRS and CDR2 is YFSETQ. V was trimmed by 6 bases and J by 3 bases, leaving 16 bases between them. CDR3 residues: CASTWGTSINQPQHF. The CDR3 nucleotides are TGCGCCAGCACGTGGGGCACGTCGATCAATCAGCCCCAGCATTTT. The whole variable domain, remainder taken from reference TRBV5-1 and TRBJ1-5, is KAGVTQTPRYLIKTRGQQVTLSCSPISGHRSVSWYQQTPGQGLQFLFEYFSETQRNKGNFPGRFSGRQFSNSRSEMNVSTLELGDSALYLCASTWGTSINQPQHFGDGTRLSIL.

The chain joins TRBV10-2 to TRBJ2-1; tentatively, D is TRBD2 (6 bases). Germline CDR1 reads WSHSY; CDR2 reads SAAADI. Trimming cost V 2 bases and J 8 bases, with 13 bases left between them. The CDR3 loop spans 14 amino acids. CDR3 loop: CASSELLVADEQFF. CDR3 in DNA: TGCGCCAGCAGTGAGCTACTAGTAGCGGATGAGCAGTTCTTC.

This chain links TRBV27 with TRBJ1-5, with unresolved D. The germline CDR1 and CDR2 sequences are MNHEY and SMNVEV (reference sequence). CDR3 length: 15 residues. V lost 6 bases, J lost 0 bases, and 12 bases lay in between. The DNA for the CDR3 is TGTGCCAGCAGGTTAGGCAGCGATAGCAATCAGCCCCAGCATTTT. Its translation is CASRLGSDSNQPQHF.

The chain carries TRBV10-2 and TRBJ1-6, with 7 bases aligning to TRBD1. This CDR3 comprises 14 residues. CDR1 is WSHSY, CDR2 SAAADI, per germline. V gave up 7 bases and J gave up 5 bases; unmatched junction bases: 5. The CDR3 loop reads CASIGTANNSPLHF. CDR3 bases: TGCGCCAGCATTGGGACAGCTAATAATTCACCCCTCCACTTT.

V usage is TRBV7-2 and J usage is TRBJ1-2; TRBD1 might be the D (5 bases). The CDR3 spans 12 residues. From germline, CDR1 is SGHTA and CDR2 FQGNSA. Trimming removed 5 bases from V and 5 bases from J, with 9 bases in between. CDR3 nucleotide sequence: TGTGCCAGCAGCACCCAGGGATATGGCTACACCTTC. This gives the protein CASSTQGYGYTF.

This clone appeared a few times. The gene calls are TRBV7-2 and TRBJ2-7, with D possibly being TRBD2 (5 bases). The CDR3 totals 14 residues. The germline gives CDR1 SGHTA, CDR2 FQGNSA. The V gene lost 2 bases and the J gene lost 0 bases, with 8 bases spanning the gap. Here the CDR3 DNA reads TGTGCCAGCAGCTTAACTAGTTACTCCTACGAGCAGTACTTC. This encodes CASSLTSYSYEQYF.

The V call is TRBV5-4, the J call TRBJ2-2; D uncertain. The CDR3 is 16 residues long. Trimming stripped 7 bases from V and 4 bases from J, with 20 bases between. Germline-derived CDR1 and CDR2 are SGHNT and YYREEE (reference sequence). The CDR3 here is CASGSPTVGLTGELFF. DNA of the CDR3: TGTGCCAGCGGCTCCCCCACGGTGGGCCTCACCGGGGAGCTGTTTTTT.

V and J are TRBV12-5 and TRBJ2-3, with D perhaps matching TRBD1 (5 bases). V was trimmed by 6 bases and J by 4 bases, leaving 8 bases between them. CDR1 is LGHNT, CDR2 FRNRAP, per germline. CDR3 length: 12 amino acids. The CDR3 DNA reads as TGTGCTAGTGGCAGGGTTTCAGATACGCAGTATTTT. Translated, it gives CASGRVSDTQYF.

The chain carries TRBV5-3 and TRBJ2-3, with TRBD1 matching over 9 bases. TRBV5-3 is noted as an ORF with a role that remains uncertain. The CDR3 consists of 16 residues. With V trimmed by 3 bases and J by 1 base, 6 bases remained unmatched. The CDR3 nucleotides are TGTGCCAGAAGCTGTCCTCGGGACAGGGGCACAGATACGCAGTATTTT. This gives the protein CARSCPRDRGTDTQYF.

This sequence joins TRBV5-1 and TRBJ1-2; weak D call: TRBD1 (6 bases). This CDR3 has 13 amino acids. V dropped 5 bases and J dropped 6 bases, with 14 bases sitting between them. CDR1 and CDR2 (germline): SGHRS, YFSETQ. The CDR3 DNA reads as TGCGCCAGCAGTAAGGGCCAGGGGAATGGCTACACCTTC. Translating it yields CASSKGQGNGYTF.